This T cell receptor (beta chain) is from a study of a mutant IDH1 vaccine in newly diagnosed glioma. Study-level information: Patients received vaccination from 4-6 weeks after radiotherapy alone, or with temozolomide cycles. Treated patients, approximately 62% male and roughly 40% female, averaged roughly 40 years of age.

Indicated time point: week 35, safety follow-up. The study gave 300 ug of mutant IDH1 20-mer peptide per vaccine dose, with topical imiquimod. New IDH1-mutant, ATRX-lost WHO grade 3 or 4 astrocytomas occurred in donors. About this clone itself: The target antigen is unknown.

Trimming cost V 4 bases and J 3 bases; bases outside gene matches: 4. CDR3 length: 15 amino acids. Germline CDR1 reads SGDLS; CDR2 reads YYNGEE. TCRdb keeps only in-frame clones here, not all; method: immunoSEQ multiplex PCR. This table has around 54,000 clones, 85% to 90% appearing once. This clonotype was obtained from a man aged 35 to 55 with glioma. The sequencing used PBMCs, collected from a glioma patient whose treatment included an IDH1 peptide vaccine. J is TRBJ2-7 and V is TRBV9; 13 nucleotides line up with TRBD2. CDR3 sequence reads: CASSSTSGRGYEQYF. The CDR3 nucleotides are TGTGCCAGCAGCTCTACTAGCGGGAGGGGCTACGAGCAGTACTTC.